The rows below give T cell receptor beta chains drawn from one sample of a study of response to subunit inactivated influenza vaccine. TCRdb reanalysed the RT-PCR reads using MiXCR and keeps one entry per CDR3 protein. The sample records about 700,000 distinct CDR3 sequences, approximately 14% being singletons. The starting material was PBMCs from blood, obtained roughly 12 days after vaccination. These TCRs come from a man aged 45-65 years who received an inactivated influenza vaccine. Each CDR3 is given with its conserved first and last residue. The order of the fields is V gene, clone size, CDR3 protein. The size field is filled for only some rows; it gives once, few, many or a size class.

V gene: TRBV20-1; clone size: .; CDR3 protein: CSARSPGLAGGFYEQYF
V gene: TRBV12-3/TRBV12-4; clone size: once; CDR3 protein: CASRFRAVSTDTQYF
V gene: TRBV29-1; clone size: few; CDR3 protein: CSVELGSTSYNEQFF
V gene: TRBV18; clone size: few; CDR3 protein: CASSPWRDPDGSVKQFF
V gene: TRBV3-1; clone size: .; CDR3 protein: CASIVISGGNTGELFF
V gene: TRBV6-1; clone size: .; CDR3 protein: CASSTGQEYEQYF
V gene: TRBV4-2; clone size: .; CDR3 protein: CASSLKTAATGANVLTF
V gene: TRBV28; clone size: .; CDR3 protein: CASSFGLAGVSEQFF
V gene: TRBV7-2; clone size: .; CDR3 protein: CASSLGTGAVNTEAFF
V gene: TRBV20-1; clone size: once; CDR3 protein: CSARRDGLAESYNEQFF
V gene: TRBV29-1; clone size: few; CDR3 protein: CSVAGRVSDTQYF
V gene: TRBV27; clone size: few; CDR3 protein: CASSFGTSGPNEQFF
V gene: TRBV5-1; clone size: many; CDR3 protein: CASSLQVNTGELFF
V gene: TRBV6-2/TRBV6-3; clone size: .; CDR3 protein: CASSYPLRGNTEAFF
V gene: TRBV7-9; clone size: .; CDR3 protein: CASSLAGDFAYEQFF
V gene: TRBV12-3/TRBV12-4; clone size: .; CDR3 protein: CASRGGGVTQYF
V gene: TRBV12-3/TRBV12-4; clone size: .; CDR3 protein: CASSPAGSPLHF
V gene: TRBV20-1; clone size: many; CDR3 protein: CSAPGQGGKETQYF
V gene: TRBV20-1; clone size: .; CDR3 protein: CSASKGIRGRGYEQYF
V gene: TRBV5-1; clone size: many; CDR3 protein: CASSLAVNTEAFF
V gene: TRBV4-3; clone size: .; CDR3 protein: CASSQLVLAGDTDTQYF
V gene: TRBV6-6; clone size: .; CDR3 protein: CASSPALREQFF
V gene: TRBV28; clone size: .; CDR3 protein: CASSRQGTYLGGTGELFF
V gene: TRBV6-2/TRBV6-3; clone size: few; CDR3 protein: CASRLAGGNTDTQYF
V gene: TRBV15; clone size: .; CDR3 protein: CATSRSQGGYNEQFF
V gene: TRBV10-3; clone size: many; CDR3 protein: CAIRKTGEAAQYF
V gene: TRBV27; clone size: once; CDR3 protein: CASSLLGFGMTHEQFF
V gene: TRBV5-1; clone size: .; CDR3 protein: CASSKGQVETQYF
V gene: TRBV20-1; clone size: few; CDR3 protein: CSAEGGGASTDTQYF
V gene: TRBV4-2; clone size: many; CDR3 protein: CASSQSGLAGGQETQYF
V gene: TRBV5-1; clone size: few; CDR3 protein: CASSLVGLAYEQYF
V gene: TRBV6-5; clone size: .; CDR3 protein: CASSWLTPRGKGGTEAFF
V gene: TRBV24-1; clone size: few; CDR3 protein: CATSSGQGGSNQPQHF
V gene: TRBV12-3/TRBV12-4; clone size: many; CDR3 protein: CASSSYPESSYNEQFF
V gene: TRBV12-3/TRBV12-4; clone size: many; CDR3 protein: CASSFMGTSGSYEQYF
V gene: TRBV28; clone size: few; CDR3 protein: CASSFLAGTSGSTDTQYF
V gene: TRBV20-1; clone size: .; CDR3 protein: CSARDRGETQYF
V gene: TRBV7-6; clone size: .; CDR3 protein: CASSLDVVGGLYTF
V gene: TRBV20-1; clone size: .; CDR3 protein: CSAEEQPYEQYF
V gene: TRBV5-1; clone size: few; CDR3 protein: CASSLDRGSSNEKLFF
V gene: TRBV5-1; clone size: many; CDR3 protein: CASSQDSGGNIQYF
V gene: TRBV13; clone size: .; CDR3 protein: CASSPPGTENYEQYF